This TCR beta chain was identified in a study of response to subunit inactivated influenza vaccine. Broader study findings: The authors put forward the suggestion that each seasonal influenza vaccination may bring in only a limited number of new T cells.

This CDR3 has 15 residues. The V segment lost 4 bases and the J segment 3 bases; nucleotides outside the gene matches: 9. CDR1 SGHRS and CDR2 YFSETQ come from the germline V gene. Each CDR3 protein is one row after TCRdb ran MiXCR on the RT-PCR reads. The profile shows fewer than 700,000 distinct CDR3 sequences, 13% of them singletons. This clonotype was seen a few times. Antigen specificity is unknown. The gene calls are TRBV5-1 and TRBJ2-5; the match to TRBD1 covers 7 bases. The TCR comes from a man aged 45-65 years who received an inactivated influenza vaccine. This specimen consisted of PBMCs from blood, obtained 40 to 50 days after vaccination. CDR3 amino acids: CASSPTTGPKETQYF. The DNA of the CDR3 is TGCGCCAGCAGCCCGACGACAGGGCCGAAAGAGACCCAGTACTTC.